A single sample gave rise to the 20 T cell receptor beta chains below, sequenced in a study of T cells in Graves' hyperthyroidism and ophthalmopathy. Researchers amplified the TCR beta CDR3 regions from RNA transcripts. During a first-round RT-PCR of the TCR CDR3, the HTBI primer set was used. MiXCR, run by TCRdb on the multiplex PCR reads, gives a single entry per CDR3 protein. The sample yields approximately 330,000 distinct CDR3 sequences, roughly 15% seen once. The sequencing input was blood. These TCRs come from a woman aged 35 to 49 with Graves' ophthalmopathy.

This clonotype occurred many times. The rearrangement links TRBV6-1 to TRBJ1-5; maybe TRBD1 (6 bases). The germline V and J ends were trimmed by 3 bases and 2 bases, with 20 bases remaining between them. The CDR3 has 18 amino acids. Looked up from germline, CDR1 is MNHNS and CDR2 is SASEGT. DNA of the CDR3: TGTGCCAGCAGTGACCCTAGAATGGCGGACAGCCGCAATCAGCCCCAGCATTTT. This sequence encodes CASSDPRMADSRNQPQHF.

In its sample, this clonotype was seen many times. V usage is TRBV20-1 and J usage is TRBJ2-7; D unresolved. CDR1 is DFQATT and CDR2 is SNEGSKA in the germline V gene (reference sequence). V lost 8 bases to trimming and J lost 0 bases, with 14 bases between them. This CDR3 has 13 amino acids. CDR3 nucleotide sequence: TGCAGTCCCCGGACGCTGCTCTCCTACGAGCAGTACTTC. Protein: CSPRTLLSYEQYF.

This clonotype was seen at least ten times. J is TRBJ2-2 and V is TRBV12-3 or TRBV12-4, with D perhaps matching TRBD1 (5 bases). The CDR3 consists of 16 residues. With 7 bases removed from V and 1 base from J, the gap between germline ends came to 16 bases. CDR3 coding DNA: TGTGCCAGCACCCTTTCGGTAGGGGTGAACACCGGGGAGCTGTTTTTT. Translated: CASTLSVGVNTGELFF.

This clonotype was seen ten or more times. The CDR3 is CATSKWATEAFF. CDR3 DNA: TGTGCCACCAGCAAGTGGGCGACTGAAGCTTTCTTT. The V and J genes are TRBV15 and TRBJ1-1; D gene uncertain. Trimming stripped 4 bases from V and 5 bases from J, with 8 bases between. This CDR3 contains 12 residues. Per germline, CDR1 LNHNV and CDR2 YYDKDF (reference sequence).

Only a few counts were recorded for this clonotype. The chain combines TRBV29-1 with TRBJ1-2; D gene unclear. CDR1 is SQVTM and CDR2 is ANQGSEA in the germline V gene. The CDR3 consists of 13 residues. Trimming pared 4 bases from V and 2 bases from J, leaving 11 bases between. The CDR3 nucleotides are TGCAGCGTTGCCGCTCAGGAAAACTATGGCTACACCTTC. This codes for CSVAAQENYGYTF.

The chain links TRBV29-1 to TRBJ2-1; 7 nucleotides line up with TRBD1. Germline CDR1 and CDR2: SQVTM and ANQGSEA. With V trimmed by 6 bases and J by 0 bases, 5 bases remained unmatched. The CDR3 is 14 amino acids. The CDR3 reads CSVVRDSSYNEQFF. CDR3 bases: TGCAGCGTAGTCCGGGACAGCTCCTACAATGAGCAGTTCTTC.

This clonotype has only a few counts. The chain recombines TRBV3-1 with TRBJ1-3, with D maybe TRBD1 (5 bases). The CDR3 is made up of 13 amino acids. V was shortened by 2 bases and J by 3 bases, with 5 bases between the two germline ends. The germline V gene has CDR1 LGHDT and CDR2 YNNKEL (reference sequence). Here the CDR3 reads CASSQQGGNTIYF. The CDR3 coding sequence is TGTGCCAGCAGCCAACAGGGTGGAAACACCATATATTTT.

Ten or more counts support this clonotype. The chain has TRBV29-1 and TRBJ2-1, with D tentatively TRBD1 (5 bases). This CDR3 has 11 amino acids. The germline gives CDR1 SQVTM, CDR2 ANQGSEA. Trimming pared 4 bases from V and 6 bases from J, leaving 7 bases between. CDR3 sequence (DNA): TGCAGCGTTGCGACAGTCAATGAGCAGTTCTTC. Translating it yields CSVATVNEQFF.

This clonotype has ten or more counts. This chain uses TRBV2 with TRBJ2-1; either TRBD1 or TRBD2 may fit D (5 bases each). This CDR3 has 14 residues. Trimming removed 4 bases at V and 2 bases at J, with 9 bases between. Germline V CDR1 and CDR2: SNHLY, FYNNEI. The CDR3: CASSVQGPYNEQFF. The CDR3 nucleotides are TGTGCCAGCAGTGTTCAGGGACCCTACAATGAGCAGTTCTTC.

This clonotype was seen ten or more times. The chain employs TRBV15 and TRBJ2-7; 10 bases match TRBD2. The CDR3 contains 17 residues. Germline V gene lookup returns CDR1 LNHNV and CDR2 YYDKDF (reference sequence). V shed 3 bases, J shed 5 bases, and the junction held 13 bases outside the gene matches. The CDR3 DNA sequence: TGTGCCACCAGCAGCGGGACTAGCGAGCGAAGCGCCCACGAGCAGTACTTC. It translates to CATSSGTSERSAHEQYF.

As for this clonotype: A junction boundary mismatches the germline segment, possibly from a read error. This CDR3 is CASSISRTGPNQPQHF. The CDR3, as DNA: TGTGCCAGCAGTATTTCAAGGACAGGGCCTAATCAGCCCCAGCATTTT. The V call is TRBV19, the J call TRBJ1-5, with 8 bases fitting TRBD1. The CDR3 loop spans 16 amino acids. Germline assignment: CDR1 LNHDA and CDR2 SQIVND (reference sequence).

The table lists this clonotype with a few counts. V gene TRBV5-1 combines with J gene TRBJ1-1; D is unclear. V was trimmed by 1 base and J by 5 bases, leaving 9 bases between them. CDR3 size: 13 residues. CDR1 is SGHRS and CDR2 is YFSETQ in the germline V gene. The CDR3 is CASSLTGQTEAFF. The CDR3 region has the DNA TGCGCCAGCAGCTTGACCGGGCAAACTGAAGCTTTCTTT.

There are many counts of this clonotype. J is TRBJ2-7 and V is TRBV7-8; 7 bases line up with TRBD2. This CDR3 has 14 amino acids. V gave up 5 bases and J gave up 5 bases; unmatched junction bases: 9. Germline assignment: CDR1 SGHVS and CDR2 FQNEAQ. Here the CDR3 DNA reads TGTGCCAGCAGCCCCTCCGGGGGAGGGGACGAGCAGTACTTC. Amino acids: CASSPSGGGDEQYF.

The chain employs TRBV29-1 and TRBJ2-2; TRBD1 agrees at 7 bases. The junction had 7 bases not matched to a gene; V was cut back by 8 bases and J by 1 base. The CDR3 is 14 amino acids. Germline V lookup: CDR1 SQVTM, CDR2 ANQGSEA. CDR3 DNA sequence: TGCAGCTCGACAGGGAATTTGAACACCGGGGAGCTGTTTTTT. Protein sequence: CSSTGNLNTGELFF.

This clonotype was picked up many times. The chain employs TRBV20-1 and TRBJ1-1; TRBD1 aligns across 7 bases. This CDR3 is 11 amino acids long. Germline V gene data show CDR1 as DFQATT and CDR2 as SNEGSKA (reference sequence). V lost 6 bases to trimming and J lost 6 bases; unmatched junction nucleotides: 4. CDR3 sequence: CSAEDRSEAFF. CDR3 nucleotides: TGCAGTGCCGAGGACAGGTCTGAAGCTTTCTTT.

A few counts support this clonotype. The chain uses TRBV5-6 and TRBJ1-6; the match to TRBD1 covers 9 bases. V lost 2 bases to trimming and J lost 6 bases; unmatched junction nucleotides: 9. Looked up from germline, CDR1 is SGHDT and CDR2 is YYEEEE. CDR3 size: 17 residues. This chain's CDR3 is CASSFGTGRLRNSPLHF. The CDR3, as DNA: TGTGCCAGCAGCTTCGGGACAGGGAGGCTCCGTAATTCACCCCTCCACTTT.

This clonotype was observed many times. The gene calls are TRBV2 and TRBJ2-1, with TRBD1 identical over 8 bases. V was pared by 4 bases and J by 8 bases, with 13 bases of the junction left unmatched. CDR3 length equals 16 residues. The germline V gene encodes CDR1 SNHLY and CDR2 FYNNEI. CDR3 protein: CASSGPDRANPHEQFF. Written as DNA, the CDR3 is TGTGCCAGCAGTGGTCCGGACAGGGCTAACCCCCATGAGCAGTTCTTC.

The DNA for the CDR3 is TGTGCCAGCAGCTGGGGACGGGGGAACACTGAAGCTTTCTTT. Its protein product is CASSWGRGNTEAFF. The chain couples TRBV4-2 to TRBJ1-1, with D perhaps TRBD1 (5 bases). This CDR3 is built from 14 residues. With 5 bases removed from V and 1 base from J, the gap between germline ends came to 11 bases. CDR1 is LGHNA and CDR2 is YNFKEQ in the germline V gene.

This clonotype was counted at least ten times. The CDR3 DNA follows: TGTGCCAGCAGCTGGCGACTAGCGGGAGACACAGATACGCAGTATTTT. This codes for CASSWRLAGDTDTQYF. The chain is built from TRBV7-8 and TRBJ2-3; 12 positions match TRBD2. V was clipped by 4 bases and J by 2 bases; unmatched bases: 4. Germline assignment: CDR1 SGHVS and CDR2 FQNEAQ. This CDR3 region has 16 residues.

This clonotype appeared many times. V gene TRBV3-1 combines with J gene TRBJ1-1; D not certain. Trimming left V 1 base short and J 8 bases short, with 5 bases between. Germline V gives CDR1 LGHDT, CDR2 YNNKEL (reference sequence). The CDR3 length is 11 residues. In DNA, the CDR3 is TGTGCCAGCAGCCAAGCCCGGGAAGCTTTCTTT. Protein: CASSQAREAFF.